Listed here are 9 T cell receptor beta chains from one sample, sequenced in a study of response to subunit inactivated influenza vaccine. One entry per CDR3 protein results from TCRdb running MiXCR on the RT-PCR reads. Found here are hundreds of thousands of distinct CDR3 sequences, around a sixth of them singletons; the top ten hold 9.5% to 13%. This specimen was PBMCs from blood, taken about 13 days after vaccination. These receptors came from a middle-aged man who received an inactivated influenza vaccine.

This clonotype has ten or more counts. The chain employs TRBV29-1 and TRBJ2-6; 7 nucleotides align to TRBD1. Germline lookup yields CDR1 SQVTM and CDR2 ANQGSEA. V gave up 6 bases and J gave up 4 bases; unmatched junction bases: 6. The CDR3 contains 14 residues. In DNA form, the CDR3 reads TGCAGCGTAACTAGGGGGCCCGGGGCCAACGTCCTGACTTTC. Its translation: CSVTRGPGANVLTF.

The chain is built from TRBV28 and TRBJ1-5; D gene uncertain. CDR1 and CDR2 (germline): MDHEN, SYDVKM. V was pared by 2 bases and J by 3 bases, with 11 bases between. This CDR3 contains 15 residues. The CDR3 DNA follows: TGTGCCAGCAGTTTAACGGGAGCGGCCAATCAGCCCCAGCATTTT. This gives the protein CASSLTGAANQPQHF.

CDR3 sequence (DNA): TGTGCCAGCAGTTACTCGCTTCAGGCTCGATATACCACCAATGAGCAGTTCTTC. It yields the protein CASSYSLQARYTTNEQFF. J is TRBJ2-1 and V is TRBV6-6; D remains ambiguous. This CDR3 has 18 residues. CDR1 MNHNY and CDR2 SVGAGI come from the germline V gene (reference sequence). Trimming cost V 0 bases and J 6 bases, with 21 bases left between them.

This clonotype was recorded a few times. DNA of the CDR3: TGTGCCAGCAGTTTAGGGTCTCCCCCCGGGGCGCAGTATTTT. Amino acid sequence: CASSLGSPPGAQYF. The chain combines TRBV28 with TRBJ2-3; D is perhaps TRBD2 (5 bases). In germline, CDR1 is MDHEN, CDR2 SYDVKM. Trimming took off 2 bases at V and 10 bases at J, with 16 bases between the two ends. The CDR3 consists of 14 residues.

A few counts support this clonotype. This chain connects TRBV20-1 to TRBJ1-6; the D gene is possibly TRBD1 (5 bases). Germline loops: CDR1 DFQATT, CDR2 SNEGSKA (reference sequence). Trimming cost V 3 bases and J 3 bases, with 9 bases left between them. This CDR3 spans 14 amino acids. This CDR3 is CSASTGVYNSPLHF. Here the CDR3 DNA reads TGCAGTGCTAGTACGGGGGTCTATAATTCACCCCTCCACTTT.

This clonotype was detected a few times. V usage is TRBV12-3 or TRBV12-4 and J usage is TRBJ2-2; 7 bases match TRBD2. V dropped 5 bases and J dropped 2; count of bases not matched to a gene: 5. CDR3 length equals 15 residues. Here the CDR3 DNA reads TGTGCCAGCAGTCGGGGGGACCTTAACACCGGGGAGCTGTTTTTT. The encoded protein is CASSRGDLNTGELFF.

The chain carries TRBV7-2 and TRBJ1-1, with D possibly matching TRBD1 (6 bases). The germline CDR1 and CDR2 sequences are SGHTA and FQGNSA. CDR3 length: 15 amino acids. V gave up 4 bases and J gave up 0 bases, with 12 bases separating them. CDR3 sequence reads: CASSSRTVMNTEAFF. CDR3 DNA sequence: TGTGCCAGCAGCTCCCGGACAGTTATGAACACTGAAGCTTTCTTT.

The J gene is TRBJ1-4, the V gene TRBV28; D perhaps matches TRBD1 (6 bases). Looked up from germline, CDR1 is MDHEN and CDR2 is SYDVKM. V was cut by 7 bases and J by 11 bases, with 14 bases left in between. CDR3 length: 12 amino acids. CDR3 residues: CASNTGSTKLFF. CDR3 coding DNA: TGTGCCAGCAACACAGGGTCAACTAAACTGTTTTTT.

The table lists this clonotype with a few counts. The chain recombines TRBV20-1 with TRBJ1-2; 7 nucleotides line up with TRBD1. V was clipped by 1 base and J by 3 bases; unmatched bases: 2. Germline CDR1 is DFQATT and CDR2 is SNEGSKA (reference sequence). This CDR3 contains 13 residues. The chain's CDR3 is CSARGDRHYGYTF. The DNA for the CDR3 is TGCAGTGCTAGAGGGGACAGACACTATGGCTACACCTTC.